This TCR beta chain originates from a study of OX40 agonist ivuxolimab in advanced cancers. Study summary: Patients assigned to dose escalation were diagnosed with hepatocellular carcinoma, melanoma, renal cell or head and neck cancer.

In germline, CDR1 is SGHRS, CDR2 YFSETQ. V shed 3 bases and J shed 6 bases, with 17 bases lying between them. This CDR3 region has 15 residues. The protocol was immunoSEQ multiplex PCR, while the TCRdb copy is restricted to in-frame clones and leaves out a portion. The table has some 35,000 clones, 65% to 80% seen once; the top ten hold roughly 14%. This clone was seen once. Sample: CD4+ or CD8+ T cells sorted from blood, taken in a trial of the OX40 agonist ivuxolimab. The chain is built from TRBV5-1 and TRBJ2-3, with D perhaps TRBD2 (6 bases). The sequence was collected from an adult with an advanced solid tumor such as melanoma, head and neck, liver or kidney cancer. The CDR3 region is CASSSPGDPGDTQYF. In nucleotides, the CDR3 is TGCGCCAGCAGCTCGCCGGGGGACCCAGGGGATACGCAGTATTTT.